This is a list of T cell receptor beta chains from one sample in a study of T-cell reconstitution after alpha-beta-depleted transplantation in children. Via MiXCR, TCRdb re-called the PCR reads, giving one row per CDR3 protein. This sample yields under 750,000 distinct CDR3 sequences, of which 20% to 25% are seen a single time; 13% to 15% belongs to the top ten. The sample consisted of PBMCs, mostly from graft donor cells, taken 360 days after TCRalphabeta/CD19-depleted stem cell transplant. Receptors originate from a boy less than two years old who had a stem cell transplant for acute myeloid leukemia, so the T cells may come from the graft donor. Each CDR3 is given with its conserved first and last residue. A D gene is named only where the DNA matches it firmly. Rows give clone size only sometimes, using once, few, many, or a class for an expanded clone.

many,TRBJ2-2,NA,TRBV2,TGTGCCAGCAGCCGGGGGTTGAGCACCGGGGAGCTGTTTTTT,CASSRGLSTGELFF
NA,TRBJ2-7,NA,TRBV6-1,TGTGCCAGCAGTCTGGCCCGGGGGCCAACCTACGAGCAGTACTTC,CASSLARGPTYEQYF
NA,TRBJ1-1,NA,TRBV6-5,TGTGCCAGCAGTTACGGTCCAGGGGTAAACACTGAAGCTTTCTTT,CASSYGPGVNTEAFF
NA,TRBJ1-2,NA,TRBV7-2,TGTGCCAGCAGCTACGGGACACTTTATGGCTACACCTTC,CASSYGTLYGYTF
many,TRBJ2-1,NA,TRBV6-6,TGTGCCAGCAGGGGGGGGGCCGGGCAGTTCTTC,CASRGGAGQFF
once,TRBJ2-3,NA,TRBV11-2,TGTGCCAGCAGCTTACCCGCGGGCAGGGGTACGACAGATACGCAGTATTTT,CASSLPAGRGTTDTQYF
many,TRBJ2-3,NA,TRBV7-9,TGTGCCAGCAACGGAGGGACCCCAGATACGCAGTATTTT,CASNGGTPDTQYF
NA,TRBJ1-1,NA,TRBV20-1,TGCAGTGCTCCCAAGGCGACGAACACTGAAGCTTTCTTT,CSAPKATNTEAFF
NA,TRBJ2-5,TRBD2,TRBV19,TGTGCCAGTAGTATCGGACTAGCGGGGGAAAGAGAGACCCAGTACTTC,CASSIGLAGERETQYF
few,TRBJ2-7,NA,TRBV7-9,TGTGCCAGCAGCTATATCCACGAGCAGTACTTC,CASSYIHEQYF
many,TRBJ2-3,NA,TRBV28,TGTGCCAGCAGTTTGCGGTTCCGGGGTAGCACAGATACGCAGTATTTT,CASSLRFRGSTDTQYF
NA,TRBJ2-5,NA,TRBV12-3/TRBV12-4,TGTGCCAGCAGCCCCTTGGGGGTAGAGACCCAGTACTTC,CASSPLGVETQYF
many,TRBJ1-4,NA,TRBV29-1,TGCAGCGTTGAGGGGGCAGGTGAAAAACTGTTTTTT,CSVEGAGEKLFF
NA,TRBJ2-5,TRBD1,TRBV12-3/TRBV12-4,TGTGCCAGCAGACCGACAGGGGGCCAAGAGACCCAGTACTTC,CASRPTGGQETQYF
NA,TRBJ2-7,TRBD1,TRBV29-1,TGCAGCGCCGAAGGACAGGGGCCCTACGAGCAGTACTTC,CSAEGQGPYEQYF
NA,TRBJ2-5,NA,TRBV12-3/TRBV12-4,TGTGCCAGCAGTTTATTGATTGTGGGTACCCAGTACTTC,CASSLLIVGTQYF
once,TRBJ1-2,NA,TRBV7-9,TGTGCCAGCAGCTTGTTTCGGTCCTATGGCTACACCTTC,CASSLFRSYGYTF
NA,TRBJ2-5,NA,TRBV6-6,TGTGCCAGCACCGAAGAGACCCTAGGTATCCAGTACTTC,CASTEETLGIQYF
many,TRBJ2-7,TRBD2,TRBV20-1,TGCAGTGCTAGAGGAGGGGTGCCTAGCGGGGGGGCCTTCAAGGACGAGCAGTACTTC,CSARGGVPSGGAFKDEQYF
few,TRBJ1-1,NA,TRBV30,TGTGCCTGGAGTGTCAACAGACTAAACACTGAAGCTTTCTTT,CAWSVNRLNTEAFF
many,TRBJ2-2,NA,TRBV5-1,TGCGCCAGCAGCTTGCGGTCCGGGGAGCTGTTTTTT,CASSLRSGELFF
NA,TRBJ2-1,NA,TRBV12-3/TRBV12-4,TGTGCCAGCAGTTTAGAGGCAGGGGCCTTTGATGAGCAGTTCTTC,CASSLEAGAFDEQFF
few,TRBJ1-5,NA,TRBV20-1,TGCAGTGCTTTCCAAGGACAGACTAATCAGCCCCAGCATTTT,CSAFQGQTNQPQHF
NA,TRBJ2-5,TRBD2,TRBV20-1,TGCAGTGCTCGGACTAGCGGGGGGGCAATGACCCAGTACTTC,CSARTSGGAMTQYF
many,TRBJ2-1,NA,TRBV18,TGTGCCAGCTCACCTACAGGACCGAGCTCCTACAATGAGCAGTTCTTC,CASSPTGPSSYNEQFF
few,TRBJ2-1,NA,TRBV2,TGTGCCAGAGGTAGCTCCTACAATGAGCAGTTCTTC,CARGSSYNEQFF
NA,TRBJ1-2,TRBD1,TRBV28,TGTGCCAGCAGTTTTACAGGGGAGGGCTATGGCTACACCTTC,CASSFTGEGYGYTF
many,TRBJ2-2,TRBD1,TRBV29-1,TGCAGCGGAGGGGGCGCGAACACCGGGGAGCTGTTTTTT,CSGGGANTGELFF
NA,TRBJ2-1,NA,TRBV21-1,TGTGCCAGCAGACAGGGCGAAGGGGAGAATGAGCAGTTCTTC,CASRQGEGENEQFF
many,TRBJ2-3,NA,TRBV6-1,TGTGCCAGCACGGAAGACAGGACTAGCACAGATACGCAGTATTTT,CASTEDRTSTDTQYF
many,TRBJ2-1,TRBD2,TRBV11-2,TGTGCCAGCAGCTCCAGCCGGGGGGAAGAGCAGTTCTTC,CASSSSRGEEQFF
many,TRBJ2-1,NA,TRBV6-5,TGTGCCAGCAGTTACTCGCCTAGCCCAATCAGGAATGAGCAGTTCTTC,CASSYSPSPIRNEQFF
NA,TRBJ1-1,NA,TRBV20-1,TGCAGTGCTAGTTGGGGTTCGAGGGGGACTGAAGCTTTCTTT,CSASWGSRGTEAFF
once,TRBJ1-4,NA,TRBV12-3/TRBV12-4,TGTGCCAGCAGAGATACGACAGACCCAAGGGATGAAAAACTGTTTTTT,CASRDTTDPRDEKLFF
few,TRBJ1-2,NA,TRBV4-3,TGCGCCAGCAGCCAAACGTCAGCTGTCTATGGCTACACCTTC,CASSQTSAVYGYTF
NA,TRBJ1-5,NA,TRBV6-6,TGTGCCAGCAGTCCCGACCTCTATCAGCCCCAGCATTTT,CASSPDLYQPQHF
NA,TRBJ2-6,NA,TRBV27,TGTGCCAGCAGTTCCACAAATAGTCGCTCTGGGGCCAACGTCCTGACTTTC,CASSSTNSRSGANVLTF
few,TRBJ2-5,NA,TRBV12-5,TGTGCTATTACACCCGGACCTCTGGGGCAAGAGACCCAGTACTTC,CAITPGPLGQETQYF
few,TRBJ2-1,NA,TRBV6-5,TGTGCCAGCAGTTATCTAGGGGGGGCATCCTACAATGAGCAGTTCTTC,CASSYLGGASYNEQFF
NA,TRBJ2-5,TRBD1,TRBV27,TGTGCCAGCAGCGCTGACAGGGATCAGGAGACCCAGTACTTC,CASSADRDQETQYF
NA,TRBJ2-2,NA,TRBV15,TGTGCCACCAGCAGAGTGCAGGCGAACACCGGGGAGCTGTTTTTT,CATSRVQANTGELFF
NA,TRBJ2-1,NA,TRBV14,TGTGCCAGCAGCCCGACGGGTAGCCCCCCGGGGAATGAGCAGTTCTTC,CASSPTGSPPGNEQFF
many,TRBJ2-7,TRBD1,TRBV29-1,TGCAGCGTCGCTCCCGGGACAGGGGACCCCTACGAGCAGTACTTC,CSVAPGTGDPYEQYF
few,TRBJ2-5,TRBD1,TRBV20-1,TGCAGTGCTAGACCCTGGACAGGGTGGGGCCAAGAGACCCAGTACTTC,CSARPWTGWGQETQYF
many,TRBJ2-5,TRBD1,TRBV20-1,TGCAGTGCCAGGGGGTACCAAGAGACCCAGTACTTC,CSARGYQETQYF
NA,TRBJ1-6,TRBD1,TRBV20-1,TGCAGTGCTAGATCGGGGACAGATCGCTCCTATAATTCACCCCTCCACTTT,CSARSGTDRSYNSPLHF
few,TRBJ2-5,TRBD1,TRBV5-5,TGTGCCAGCAGCTTACAGGGGGAAAGGGAGACCCAGTACTTC,CASSLQGERETQYF
few,TRBJ1-5,NA,TRBV7-9,TGTGCCAGCAGCATTGGGACGGACCAGCCCCAGCATTTT,CASSIGTDQPQHF
few,TRBJ2-5,TRBD2,TRBV29-1,TGCAGCGCTGGACTAGCGGGCCAAGAGACCCAGTACTTC,CSAGLAGQETQYF
many,TRBJ2-7,NA,TRBV7-9,TGTGCCAGCAGCCGTAGCACCTACGAGCAGTACTTC,CASSRSTYEQYF
few,TRBJ1-6,NA,TRBV20-1,TGCAGTGCGGGATATCCAACCTTGGATAATTCACCCCTCCACTTT,CSAGYPTLDNSPLHF
few,TRBJ2-1,NA,TRBV29-1,TGCAGCGTGGAGGCAGGGGGGGCCTCCACATACTCTGAGCAGTTCTTC,CSVEAGGASTYSEQFF
few,TRBJ2-5,TRBD1,TRBV20-1,TGCAGTGCTAGGGAAAAGGGACAGTTGGCGGAGACCCAGTACTTC,CSAREKGQLAETQYF
many,TRBJ1-1,NA,TRBV6-5,TGTGCCAGCCGAGGACAGACACCGATGAACACTGAAGCTTTCTTT,CASRGQTPMNTEAFF
few,TRBJ2-3,TRBD2,TRBV27,TGTGCCAGCACACGCGGGGGGCTCACAGATACGCAGTATTTT,CASTRGGLTDTQYF
NA,TRBJ1-6,NA,TRBV6-2/TRBV6-3,TGTGCCACCCTGGGGCAGGGAGAAGGATCACCCCTCCACTTT,CATLGQGEGSPLHF
many,TRBJ2-4,NA,TRBV28,TGTGCCAGCAGTTTAGCAGGGGCCAAAAACATTCAGTACTTC,CASSLAGAKNIQYF
NA,TRBJ2-5,NA,TRBV27,TGTGCCAGCAGTTTATTGGGACAAGGTGGACAAGAGACCCAGTACTTC,CASSLLGQGGQETQYF